Listed below are T cell receptor beta chains from one sample, sequenced in a study of blood T cell repertoires in COVID-19. Clones were sequenced by immunoSEQ multiplex PCR, and TCRdb holds only the in-frame ones, with some missing. The repertoire has 50,000 or so clones, approximately 81% of them found once; the top ten carry roughly 5.1%. The sample taken for sequencing was peripheral blood. The receptors were gathered from a man in his forties or fifties with active COVID-19. CDR3s include the opening cysteine and the closing phenylalanine or tryptophan.

v_call,j_call,cdr3_aa
TRBV5-1,TRBJ1-2,CASSLVERDSVYGYTF
TRBV10-3,TRBJ2-7,CAIKGGGTEGDEQYF
TRBV5-8,TRBJ1-4,CASSLESPSGFPNEKLFF
TRBV7-9,TRBJ1-1,CASSIGQGYTEAFF
TRBV10-3,TRBJ1-2,CATSESFRTGNSNYGYTF
TRBV24-1,TRBJ2-2,CATSDPRGGTGGPFNTGELFF
TRBV6-5,TRBJ1-5,CASRRQGAEGPQHF
TRBV4-1,TRBJ1-3,CASSQLPPEVDSGNTIYF
TRBV7-2,TRBJ2-7,CASSLGYGLADDLYEQYF
TRBV9,TRBJ2-2,CASSVRTSGSAGELFF
TRBV28,TRBJ2-1,CASSFSGVGPFF
TRBV7-2,TRBJ2-1,CASSLIAGAGYNEQFF
TRBV7-9,TRBJ1-5,CASSSGQGSQPQHF